The 7 T cell receptor beta chains below come from one sample, sequenced in a study of human CD8 memory T cell subsets (dated by TCRdb to about 2020). Early differentiated memory cells that were CCR7+ PD-1+ TIGIT+ and showed dysfunctional, exhausted-like traits were classified as progenitor exhausted-like memory CD8+ T cells (TPEX). Sequenced using a NextSeq 550. A Human TCR Profiling Kit was used to prepare UMI-labeled 5' RACE TCRbeta libraries. The reads were reprocessed in TCRdb, with one entry per CDR3 protein sequence and no accompanying DNA. The data table for this sample lists several thousand distinct CDR3 sequences. The top ten hold around 16% of the sample. The sequenced sample was CD8+ T cells from PBMCs. The receptors here all came from a human donor in good health.

The V and J genes are TRBV12-3 or TRBV12-4 and TRBJ2-7; TCRdb designates TRBD1, a call that cannot be tested without DNA. The CDR3 loop spans 14 amino acids. The CDR3: CASSLNSPPHEQYF.

The chain links TRBV10-2 to TRBJ2-3; without DNA, the TCRdb call of TRBD2 cannot be checked. The V gene's germline CDR1 is WSHSY and CDR2 SAAADI. The CDR3 has 16 residues. This CDR3 reads CASSESEARERGTQYF.

The chain couples TRBV19 to TRBJ1-1; TCRdb designates TRBD1, a call that cannot be tested without DNA. From germline, CDR1 is LNHDA and CDR2 SQIVND (reference sequence). The CDR3 extends over 14 amino acids. CDR3 amino acids: CASSTTGAGTEAFF. The full variable domain, with the rest looked up from reference TRBV19 and TRBJ1-1, is DGGITQSPKYLFRKEGQNVTLSCEQNLNHDAMYWYRQDPGQGLRLIYYSQIVNDFQKGDIAEGYSVSREKKESFPLTVTSAQKNPTAFYLCASSTTGAGTEAFFGQGTRLTVV.

The chain uses TRBV4-3 and TRBJ2-4. The germline V gene encodes CDR1 LGHNA and CDR2 YSLEER. The CDR3 is made up of 16 amino acids. Here the CDR3 reads CASSQSETLAKNIQYF.

The chain couples TRBV12-3 or TRBV12-4 to TRBJ2-1; TCRdb picks TRBD2, but there is no DNA to check that call. The CDR3 extends over 17 amino acids. CDR3 residues: CASSLTPVTSGYNEQFF.

V usage is TRBV4-3 and J usage is TRBJ1-1; TCRdb returns TRBD1, unconfirmable since there is no DNA. Germline V gene sequence: CDR1 LGHNA, CDR2 YSLEER. The length of the CDR3 is 18 residues. CDR3: CASSQDGTVGLRGTEAFF.

The chain joins TRBV7-2 to TRBJ2-5; TCRdb reports TRBD2, a call that lacks DNA to check it against. Germline loops: CDR1 SGHTA, CDR2 FQGNSA. The CDR3 has 16 amino acids. The CDR3 protein is CASSLWVAGGQETQYF.